Following are 22 T cell receptor beta chains from one sample sequenced in a study of cytomegalovirus exposure and HLA in healthy donors. The PCR had 60 Vbeta and 13 Jbeta primers. TCRdb keeps only in-frame clones here, not all; method: immunoSEQ multiplex PCR. Its table records tens of thousands of clones. Material for sequencing was PBMCs. All receptors come from a woman aged 55-69 years in good health and CMV-seropositive.

This chain uses TRBV7-8 with TRBJ2-7, with a weak D call TRBD2 (6 bases). CDR1 and CDR2 from the germline V gene are SGHVS and FQNEAQ. The V and J ends lost 7 bases and 2 bases respectively, with 12 bases between them. The CDR3 is made up of 13 amino acids. CDR3 sequence: CASNRDLAYEQYF. The CDR3, as DNA: TGTGCCAGCAACCGGGACTTAGCCTACGAGCAGTACTTC.

The chain has TRBV28 and TRBJ1-3; perhaps TRBD1 as D (6 bases). The CDR3 spans 15 residues. Trimming left V 6 bases short and J 0 bases short, with 12 bases between. The germline V gene encodes CDR1 MDHEN and CDR2 SYDVKM. CDR3 nucleotide sequence: TGTGCCAGCAGCCGGGGACAATTCTCTGGAAACACCATATATTTT. Residues: CASSRGQFSGNTIYF.

The rearrangement joins TRBV11-3 to TRBJ1-2, with TRBD1 matching 8 bases. The length of the CDR3 is 16 residues. After removal of 5 bases from V and 0 bases from J, the junction contained 8 bases not matched to a gene. Germline-derived CDR1 and CDR2 are SGHNT and YENEEA. CDR3 sequence: CASSHGQGLANYGYTF. DNA for the CDR3: TGTGCCAGCAGCCACGGACAGGGCCTAGCTAACTATGGCTACACCTTC.

The chain links TRBV11-2 to TRBJ1-1; weak D call: TRBD1 (5 bases). The V end was cut by 3 bases, the J end by 1 base, with 6 bases between. Germline V gene sequence: CDR1 SGHAT, CDR2 FQNNGV. The CDR3 is 13 amino acids. This CDR3 is CASSFGQNTEAFF. The CDR3, as DNA: TGTGCCAGCAGCTTTGGACAGAACACTGAAGCTTTCTTT.

The genes are TRBV7-9 and TRBJ2-7; D gene unclear. Trimming removed 1 base at V and 7 bases at J, with 8 bases between. CDR1 and CDR2 from the germline V gene are SEHNR and FQNEAQ (reference sequence). This CDR3 is 12 amino acids long. The CDR3 DNA reads TGTGCCAGCAGCTTAGGAGTATGGGAGCAGTACTTC. Translated, it gives CASSLGVWEQYF.

This chain connects TRBV27 to TRBJ2-2; no reliable D call. Looked up from germline, CDR1 is MNHEY and CDR2 is SMNVEV (reference sequence). Trimming took off 4 bases at V and 1 base at J, with 13 bases between the two ends. The length of the CDR3 is 16 residues. DNA of the CDR3: TGTGCCAGCAGTTGGGCCTATGGTTGGAACACCGGGGAGCTGTTTTTT. Its protein is CASSWAYGWNTGELFF.

The chain combines TRBV11-3 with TRBJ1-1; TRBD1 is a possible D gene (6 bases). V lost 9 bases, J lost 2 bases, and 13 bases lay in between. Germline V gives CDR1 SGHNT, CDR2 YENEEA. The CDR3 runs 13 residues. The CDR3 nucleotides read TGTGCCAGAGAGGGGGGGATTAACACTGAAGCTTTCTTT. Translating gives CAREGGINTEAFF.

The chain has TRBV13 and TRBJ1-1, with TRBD1 matching 8 bases. The V gene end was trimmed by 7 bases and the J gene end by 4 bases; junction bases not matched to a gene: 8. Germline V gene sequence: CDR1 PRHDT, CDR2 FYEKMQ (reference sequence). CDR3 length: 14 amino acids. The CDR3 loop is CASKNLQGATEAFF. The DNA for the CDR3 is TGTGCCAGCAAAAATCTGCAGGGGGCCACTGAAGCTTTCTTT.

The chain uses TRBV6-5 and TRBJ1-3; perhaps TRBD1 as D (5 bases). CDR3 length: 15 amino acids. Germline loops: CDR1 MNHEY, CDR2 SVGAGI. V was pared by 7 bases and J by 0 bases, with 13 bases between. CDR3 nucleotide sequence: TGTGCCAGCAAGTACGACAGCCTCTCTGGAAACACCATATATTTT. It is translated as CASKYDSLSGNTIYF.

This chain links TRBV4-1 with TRBJ2-5, with D possibly TRBD2 on 7 matching bases. This CDR3 is 14 amino acids long. Trimming removed 6 bases from V and 5 bases from J, with 16 bases in between. Germline V gene data show CDR1 as MGHRA and CDR2 as YSYEKL. The CDR3 nucleotides are TGCGCCAGCAGTAACCCGGGGGGCGCTGAGACCCAGTACTTC. It translates to CASSNPGGAETQYF.

V usage is TRBV29-1 and J usage is TRBJ1-2, with 9 bases lining up with TRBD1. This CDR3 comprises 14 residues. The germline CDR1 and CDR2 sequences are SQVTM and ANQGSEA. Germline trimming cut 5 bases from V and 5 bases from J; bases unmatched to any gene: 9. CDR3 region: CSVISDRGWYGYTF. The CDR3 bases are TGCAGCGTTATTTCGGACAGGGGTTGGTATGGCTACACCTTC.

A word on this clone: One junction end does not reproduce the germline sequence, and a read error may be involved. The rearrangement links TRBV5-1 to TRBJ2-5; TRBD1 agrees at 9 bases. This CDR3 spans 14 amino acids. Per the germline V gene, CDR1 is SGHRS and CDR2 is YFSETQ. As DNA, the CDR3 is TGCGCCAGCAGTTTGGGACAGGGTTATGAGACCCAGTACTTC. This codes for CASSLGQGYETQYF.

This sequence joins TRBV6-5 and TRBJ1-3, with TRBD1 matching 7 bases. Germline CDR1 reads MNHEY; CDR2 reads SVGAGI. The V gene end was trimmed by 11 bases and the J gene end by 0 bases; junction bases not matched to a gene: 7. The CDR3 runs to 14 residues. The CDR3 here is CAARGTDSGNTIYF. Here the CDR3 DNA reads TGTGCCGCTAGGGGGACAGACTCTGGAAACACCATATATTTT.

This chain links TRBV28 with TRBJ2-7; 14 bases are shared with TRBD2. Germline values: CDR1 MDHEN, CDR2 SYDVKM. The length of the CDR3 is 15 residues. Unmatched junction bases numbered 4, after V lost 5 bases and J lost 4 bases. The CDR3 DNA is TGTGCCAGCAGTCCGGGACTAGCGGGGGTGTACGAGCAGTACTTC. It codes for CASSPGLAGVYEQYF.

The chain has TRBV1 and TRBJ2-3; TRBD2 is taken as the D call from the table, unchecked against the DNA. TRBV1 is an annotated pseudogene. This CDR3 has 18 amino acids. The CDR3 bases are TGCACCAGCAGCCAAGATGTTCTAGCGGGACGCAGCACAGATACGCAGTATTTT. This sequence encodes CTSSQDVLAGRSTDTQYF.

The rearrangement joins TRBV18 to TRBJ2-5; TRBD2 might be the D (5 bases). V was pared by 3 bases and J by 1 base, with 9 bases between. The CDR3 is 14 amino acids. Germline-derived CDR1 and CDR2 are KGHSH and LQKENI. CDR3 bases: TGTGCCAGCTCACCCTCGGAGGTCCAAGAGACCCAGTACTTC. Its translation is CASSPSEVQETQYF.

This rearrangement joins TRBV28 to TRBJ1-6, with TRBD1 as a possible D gene (5 bases). This CDR3 contains 15 residues. The germline gives CDR1 MDHEN, CDR2 SYDVKM. With 7 bases removed from V and 8 bases from J, the gap between germline ends came to 18 bases. This chain's CDR3 is CASTPVHRSDSPLHF. DNA for the CDR3: TGTGCCAGCACTCCCGTCCACAGGTCTGATTCACCCCTCCACTTT.

The chain couples TRBV27 to TRBJ1-1, with 8 bases aligning to TRBD1. The CDR3 extends over 13 amino acids. Germline V gene data show CDR1 as MNHEY and CDR2 as SMNVEV (reference sequence). V lost 7 bases, J lost 4 bases, and 5 bases stayed unmatched. The CDR3 here is CASTHRGGTEAFF. The CDR3 bases are TGTGCCAGCACCCACAGGGGGGGCACTGAAGCTTTCTTT.

The gene calls are TRBV5-1 and TRBJ2-1; D is perhaps TRBD2 (6 bases). The germline V gene has CDR1 SGHRS and CDR2 YFSETQ. V was shortened by 0 bases and J by 7 bases, with 11 bases between the two germline ends. This CDR3 is built from 14 residues. CDR3: CASSLGQAGNEQFF. CDR3 coding DNA: TGCGCCAGCAGCTTGGGTCAGGCGGGGAATGAGCAGTTCTTC.

The chain employs TRBV5-4 and TRBJ2-5; D remains ambiguous. Germline values: CDR1 SGHNT, CDR2 YYREEE (reference sequence). The CDR3 contains 16 residues. V lost 0 bases and J 5 bases, leaving 17 bases between the germline ends. The CDR3 protein is CASSLAGRSLGETQYF. The CDR3 DNA reads as TGTGCCAGCAGCTTGGCCGGCCGGAGCCTCGGGGAGACCCAGTACTTC.

The gene calls are TRBV2 and TRBJ1-4; a weak D match, TRBD1 (6 bases). Trimming shortened V by 4 bases and J by 8 bases, and 14 bases separated the two germline ends. The CDR3 has 14 residues. Germline values: CDR1 SNHLY, CDR2 FYNNEI. This chain's CDR3 is CASSGKTGGEKLFF. The CDR3 coding sequence is TGTGCCAGCAGTGGAAAGACGGGGGGCGAAAAACTGTTTTTT.

The chain uses TRBV2 and TRBJ1-4, with D uncertain. In germline, CDR1 is SNHLY, CDR2 FYNNEI. This CDR3 spans 13 amino acids. Trimming cost V 7 bases and J 4 bases, with 10 bases left between them. The CDR3 loop is CASTRDHNEKLFF. In nucleotides, the CDR3 is TGTGCCAGCACCCGGGATCATAATGAAAAACTGTTTTTT.